Following are 9 T cell receptor beta chains from one sample sequenced in a study of blood T cell repertoires in COVID-19. Sequencing was performed with immunoSEQ multiplex PCR; in TCRdb, only in-frame clones are kept and a portion is missing. The profile shows approximately 400,000 clones, under 85% of them singletons. The specimen sequenced was PBMCs or T cells enriched from blood (not recorded which). These receptors were obtained from a woman aged 50 to 65 who had recovered from COVID-19.

This clone was found once. J is TRBJ1-2 and V is TRBV2; 7 nucleotides match TRBD1. This CDR3 has 17 residues. J lost 4 bases, V lost 6 bases, and 17 bases had no gene match. Germline CDR1 and CDR2: SNHLY and FYNNEI. The CDR3: CASSEPRQGSQFYGYTF. The DNA for the CDR3 is TGTGCCAGCAGCGAACCCAGACAGGGCTCTCAATTCTATGGCTACACCTTC.

The chain employs TRBV2 and TRBJ1-3; D is uncertain. The CDR3 spans 11 residues. V was pared by 7 bases and J by 4 bases, with 5 bases between. Germline V gene lookup returns CDR1 SNHLY and CDR2 FYNNEI. The CDR3 loop reads CASTQGNTIYF. The CDR3 DNA is TGTGCCAGCACCCAGGGAAACACCATATATTTT.

The CDR3 is CSARVVEQFF. CDR3 coding DNA: TGCAGTGCTAGAGTCGTTGAGCAGTTCTTC. This chain uses TRBV20-1 with TRBJ2-1; D ambiguous. The CDR3 consists of 10 residues. V gave up 1 base and J gave up 9 bases, with 4 bases separating them. Germline values: CDR1 DFQATT, CDR2 SNEGSKA (reference sequence).

The chain uses TRBV12-5 and TRBJ1-6; no definite D call. V was shortened by 3 bases and J by 10 bases, with 13 bases between the two germline ends. The CDR3 extends over 14 amino acids. Germline V gene data show CDR1 as LGHNT and CDR2 as FRNRAP. CDR3 nucleotides: TGTGCTAGTGGTTTTCTGGAGGGCAAATCACCCCTCCACTTT. This translates into CASGFLEGKSPLHF. Drawing the rest from reference TRBV12-5 and TRBJ1-6, the complete variable domain is DARVTQTPRHKVTEMGQEVTMRCQPILGHNTVFWYRQTMMQGLELLAYFRNRAPLDDSGMPKDRFSAEMPDATLATLKIQPSEPRDSAVYFCASGFLEGKSPLHFGNGTRLTVT.

The V gene is TRBV11-3, the J gene TRBJ2-7, with 8 nucleotides matching TRBD2. The CDR3 sequence is 12 residues long. Trimming cost V 3 bases and J 9 bases; bases outside gene matches: 4. Germline-derived CDR1 and CDR2 are SGHNT and YENEEA. This CDR3 reads CASSFRAGVQYF. The DNA for the CDR3 is TGTGCCAGCAGCTTTAGAGCGGGGGTGCAGTACTTC.

This clone was picked up one time. V and J are TRBV5-4 and TRBJ2-5; D ambiguous. In germline, CDR1 is SGHNT, CDR2 YYREEE (reference sequence). V gave up 4 bases and J gave up 0 bases, with 13 bases separating them. This CDR3 spans 15 amino acids. The chain's CDR3 is CASSGKTEYQETQYF. In DNA form, the CDR3 reads TGTGCCAGCAGCGGAAAGACTGAGTACCAAGAGACCCAGTACTTC.

The chain joins TRBV19 to TRBJ2-1; TRBD2 matches 9 bases. This CDR3 is 12 amino acids long. Trimming cost V 9 bases and J 9 bases; bases outside gene matches: 6. CDR1 and CDR2 from the germline V gene are LNHDA and SQIVND (reference sequence). Here the CDR3 reads CASLAGDSEQFF. In DNA, the CDR3 is TGTGCCAGCTTAGCGGGAGACAGTGAGCAGTTCTTC.

In this sample, this clone turned up a few times. The chain employs TRBV14 and TRBJ2-7; D is ambiguous. Trimming took off 2 bases at V and 3 bases at J, with 11 bases between the two ends. Germline V CDR1 and CDR2: SGHDN, FVKESK. The CDR3 runs to 14 residues. In nucleotides, the CDR3 is TGTGCCAGCAGCCAATCGCGACAACTCTACGAGCAGTACTTC. Protein sequence: CASSQSRQLYEQYF. The variable domain in full, completed from reference TRBV14 and TRBJ2-7, reads EAGVTQFPSHSVIEKGQTVTLRCDPISGHDNLYWYRRVMGKEIKFLLHFVKESKQDESGMPNNRFLAERTGGTYSTLKVQPAELEDSGVYFCASSQSRQLYEQYFGPGTRLTVT.

The rearrangement links TRBV10-3 to TRBJ1-2, with D hard to call. V was pared by 4 bases and J by 5 bases, with 8 bases between. This CDR3 has 12 residues. Germline V lookup: CDR1 ENHRY, CDR2 SYGVKD. The CDR3 DNA reads TGTGCCATCAGTGCCACAGAGTATGGCTACACCTTC. It yields the protein CAISATEYGYTF.